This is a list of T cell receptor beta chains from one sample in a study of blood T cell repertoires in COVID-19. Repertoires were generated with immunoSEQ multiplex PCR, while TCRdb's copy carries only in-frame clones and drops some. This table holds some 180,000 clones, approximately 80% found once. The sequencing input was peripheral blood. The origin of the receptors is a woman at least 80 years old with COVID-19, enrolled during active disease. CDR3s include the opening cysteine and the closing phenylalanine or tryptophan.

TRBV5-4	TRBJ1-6	CASSPGQSYNSPLHF
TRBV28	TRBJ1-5	CASSRQGYQPQHF
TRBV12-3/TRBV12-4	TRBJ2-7	CASSLGLEYEQYF
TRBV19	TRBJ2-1	CASSPLRTGGYNEQFF
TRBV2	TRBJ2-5	CASTSGGRQTQYF
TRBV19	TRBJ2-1	CASRTSESYNEQFF
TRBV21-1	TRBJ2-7	CASSLPPGRESYPKSYEQYF
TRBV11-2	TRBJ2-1	CASSPGSLGEQFF
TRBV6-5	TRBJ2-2	CASRRQGAGELFF
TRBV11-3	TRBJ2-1	CASSNRDEQFF
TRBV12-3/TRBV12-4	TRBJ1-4	CASRSTRDEKLFF
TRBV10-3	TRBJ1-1	CAIRRDRGSTEAFF
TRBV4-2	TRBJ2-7	CASSWTSGRDFYEQYF
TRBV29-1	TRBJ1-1	CSAAQGASNTEAFF
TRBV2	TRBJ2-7	CASSGQGPGREQYF
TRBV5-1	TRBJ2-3	CASSSTGGTDTQYF
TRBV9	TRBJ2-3	CASSGQGEDTQYF
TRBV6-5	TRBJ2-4	CASRGTAKNIQYF
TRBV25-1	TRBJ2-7	CASSEFAGGPNEQYF
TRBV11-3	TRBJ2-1	CASSPKAGGPGNEQFF
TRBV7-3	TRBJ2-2	CASKAGNTGELFF
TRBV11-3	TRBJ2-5	CASSIAGGQETQYF
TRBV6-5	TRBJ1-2	CASSRGTGAFDGYTF
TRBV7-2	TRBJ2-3	CASSFADTQYF
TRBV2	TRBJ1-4	CASSGARQGAAWDEKLFF
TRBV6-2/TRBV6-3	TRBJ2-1	CASSYGTSGGEQFF
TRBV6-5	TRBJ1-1	CASRRRGMGTEAFF
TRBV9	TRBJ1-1	CASSVDATGWNTEAFF
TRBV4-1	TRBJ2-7	CASSPGLAGVVSSYEQYF
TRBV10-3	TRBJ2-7	CAISDSSGRAYEQYF
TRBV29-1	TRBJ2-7	CSGLRDYEQYF
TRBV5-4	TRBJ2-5	CASSSTVGQGQETQYF
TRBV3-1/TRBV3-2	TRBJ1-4	CASSQYGSGFNEKLFF
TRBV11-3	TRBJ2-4	CASSPGVAGSKNIQYF
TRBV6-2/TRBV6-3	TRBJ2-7	CASSYWSSGDYEQYF
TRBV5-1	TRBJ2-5	CASSLGQVQETQYF
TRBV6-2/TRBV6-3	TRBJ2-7	CASSLQGNSYEQYF
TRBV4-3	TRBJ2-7	CASSQVYRGGGYEQYF
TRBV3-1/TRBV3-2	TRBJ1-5	CASSQDRGQPQHF
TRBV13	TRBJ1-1	CASSLADRGDAFF
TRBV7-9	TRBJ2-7	CASSPRGYEQYF
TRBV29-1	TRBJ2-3	CSVVGATSGRPDTQYF
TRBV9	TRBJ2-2	CASARGYREWTNTGELFF
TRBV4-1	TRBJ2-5	CASSQNRGPETQYF
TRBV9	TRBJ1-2	CASSTQQGVGGYTF
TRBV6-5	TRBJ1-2	CASSYGGQGRFGYTF
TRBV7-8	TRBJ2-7	CASSFGASGITYEQYF
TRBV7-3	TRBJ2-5	CASSFGLDETQYF
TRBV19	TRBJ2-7	CATSKGQVSYEQYF
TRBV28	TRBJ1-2	CASSLKRVNYGYTF
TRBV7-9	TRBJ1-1	CASSLGQGANTEAFF
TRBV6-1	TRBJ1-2	CASSQTGGNYGYTF
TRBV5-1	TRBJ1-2	CASSKGQGANYGYTF
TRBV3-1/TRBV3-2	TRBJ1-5	CASSTQQGQPQHF
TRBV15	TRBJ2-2	CATSREGQGTGELFF
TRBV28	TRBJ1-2	CASLSREVGSFTF